The source of this T cell receptor (beta chain) is a study of CD8 T cells in Susac syndrome. When the RNA was reverse transcribed, random hexamers were used with an input of about 0.5 to 1 ug. Amplification of TCR beta CDR3 by immunoSEQ multiplex PCR spanned 54 Vbeta and 13 Jbeta. TCRdb processed the immunoSEQ multiplex PCR reads anew with MiXCR; each CDR3 protein has one entry. The repertoire includes approximately 70,000 distinct CDR3 sequences, 94% of them detected once, and 0.56% sits in the top ten. The CDR3 has 12 residues. V shed 4 bases and J 3 bases; nucleotides not matched to a gene: 0. Germline V gene data show CDR1 as SGDLS and CDR2 as YYNGEE. The authors sequenced TCR beta from blood CD8+ and CD4+ T cells. In contrast to the negatively isolated CD8+ and CD4+ T cells, TEMRA cells were FACS-enriched.

The chain couples TRBV9 to TRBJ1-2; 7 bases fit TRBD1. The specimen sequenced was CD8+ T cells from PBMCs. This TCR was recovered from a human donor with multiple sclerosis. The CDR3 here is CASSTGDYGYTF. The CDR3 coding sequence is TGTGCCAGCAGCACAGGGGACTATGGCTACACCTTC.